This T cell receptor (beta chain) was profiled in a study of T cells in Graves' hyperthyroidism and ophthalmopathy. The study's findings and limits: Most thyroid clonotypes that were expanded above 0.001 also turned up in blood. Ophthalmopathy onset followed model prediction by a median about 6.9 months.

RNA transcripts served as the template for amplifying TCR beta CDR3 regions. The study used the HTBI primer set for a first-round RT-PCR of the TCR CDR3. TCRdb processed the multiplex PCR reads anew with MiXCR; each CDR3 protein has one entry. The sample contains 550,000 to 600,000 distinct CDR3 sequences, approximately 15% of which appear only once. This clonotype occurred many times. Its specificity is unknown. Germline V lookup: CDR1 SQVTM, CDR2 ANQGSEA. The V and J ends lost 6 bases and 2 bases respectively, with 19 bases between them. The CDR3 extends over 15 amino acids. Subjects aged 18 to 65 presented with newly diagnosed hyperthyroidism of less than 2 months' duration. The diagnostic basis comprised clinical symptoms, serum thyroxine and TRAb, thyroid ultrasound and orbital computed tomography.

The sample taken for sequencing was blood. The sequence was collected from a woman aged 18 to 35 with Graves' hyperthyroidism. The chain carries TRBV29-1 and TRBJ1-2, with a tentative D call TRBD1 (5 bases). CDR3: CSVDSTGGENYGYTF. The CDR3 coding sequence is TGCAGCGTGGACTCGACCGGGGGGGAGAACTATGGCTACACCTTC.